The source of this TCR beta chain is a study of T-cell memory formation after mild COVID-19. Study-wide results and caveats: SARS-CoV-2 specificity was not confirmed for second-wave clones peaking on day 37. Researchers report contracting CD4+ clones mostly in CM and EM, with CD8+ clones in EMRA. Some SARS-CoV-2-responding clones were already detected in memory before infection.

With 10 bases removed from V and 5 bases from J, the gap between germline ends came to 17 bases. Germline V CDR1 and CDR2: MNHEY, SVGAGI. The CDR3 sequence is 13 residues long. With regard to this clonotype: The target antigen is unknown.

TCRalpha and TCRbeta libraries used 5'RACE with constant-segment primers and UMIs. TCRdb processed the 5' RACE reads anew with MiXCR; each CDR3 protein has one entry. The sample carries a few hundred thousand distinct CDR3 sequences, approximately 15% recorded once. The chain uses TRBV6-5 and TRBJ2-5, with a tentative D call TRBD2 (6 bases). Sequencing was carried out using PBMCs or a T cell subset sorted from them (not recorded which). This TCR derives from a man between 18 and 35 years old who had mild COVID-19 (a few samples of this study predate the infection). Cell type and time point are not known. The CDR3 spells CATGDLAKETQYF. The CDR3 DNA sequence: TGTGCCACGGGGGACTTAGCTAAGGAGACCCAGTACTTC.